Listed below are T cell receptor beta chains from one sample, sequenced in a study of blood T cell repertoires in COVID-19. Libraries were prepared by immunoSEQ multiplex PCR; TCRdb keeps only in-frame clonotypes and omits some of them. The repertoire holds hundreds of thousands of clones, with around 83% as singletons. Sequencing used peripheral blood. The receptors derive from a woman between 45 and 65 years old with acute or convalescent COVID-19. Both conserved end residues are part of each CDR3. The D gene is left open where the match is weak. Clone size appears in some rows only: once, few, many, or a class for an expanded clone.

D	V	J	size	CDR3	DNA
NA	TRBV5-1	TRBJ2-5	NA	CASSLALGETQYF	TGCGCCAGCAGCTTGGCCCTAGGAGAGACCCAGTACTTC
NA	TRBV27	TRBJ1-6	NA	CASSWDKGNSPLHF	TGTGCCAGCAGTTGGGACAAGGGAAATTCACCCCTCCACTTT
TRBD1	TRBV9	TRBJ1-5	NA	CASSVAHRWTGGGSWAEQPQHF	TGTGCCAGCAGCGTAGCCCATAGATGGACAGGGGGCGGCTCGTGGGCGGAACAGCCCCAGCATTTT
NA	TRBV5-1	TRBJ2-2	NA	CASSWTVNTGELFF	TGCGCCAGCAGCTGGACAGTGAACACCGGGGAGCTGTTTTTT
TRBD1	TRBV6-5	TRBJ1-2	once	CASSEAQGVVYTF	TGTGCCAGCAGCGAGGCCCAGGGGGTAGTCTACACCTTC
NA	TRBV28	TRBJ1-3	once	CASGGRDREMGYF	TGTGCCAGCGGAGGCAGAGACCGCGAAATGGGATATTTT
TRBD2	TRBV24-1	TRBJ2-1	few	CATSDSWLAEKNEQFF	TGTGCCACCAGTGATAGTTGGCTAGCGGAGAAAAATGAGCAGTTCTTC
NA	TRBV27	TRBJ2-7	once	CASSLIWGVYEQYF	TGTGCCAGCAGTTTAATCTGGGGGGTCTACGAGCAGTACTTC
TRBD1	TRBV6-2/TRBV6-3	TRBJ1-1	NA	CASSPGTAYTEAFF	TGTGCCAGCAGTCCAGGGACAGCTTACACTGAAGCTTTCTTT
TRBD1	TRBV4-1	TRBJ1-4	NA	CASSQEHRGRTSTNEKLFF	TGCGCCAGCAGCCAAGAGCACAGGGGCCGAACTTCAACTAATGAAAAACTGTTTTTT
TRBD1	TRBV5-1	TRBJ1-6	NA	CASSPRTGNNSPLHF	TGCGCCAGCAGCCCGCGGACAGGGAATAATTCACCCCTCCACTTT
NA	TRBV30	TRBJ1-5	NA	CAWSVRDNQPQHF	TGTGCCTGGAGTGTCAGGGACAACCAGCCCCAGCATTTT
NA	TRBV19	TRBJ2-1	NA	CASSLGLILLNEQFF	TGTGCCAGTTCTCTGGGACTCATTTTACTCAATGAGCAGTTCTTC
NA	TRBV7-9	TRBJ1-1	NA	CASSPTVGTEAFF	TGTGCCAGCAGCCCGACAGTGGGAACTGAAGCTTTCTTT
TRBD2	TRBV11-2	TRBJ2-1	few	CASRRLAATSEQFF	TGTGCCAGCAGAAGACTAGCGGCGACGAGTGAGCAGTTCTTC
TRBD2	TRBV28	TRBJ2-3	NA	CASSSSWSGGTSRDTQYF	TGTGCCAGCAGCTCCTCGTGGAGCGGGGGGACATCAAGGGATACGCAGTATTTT
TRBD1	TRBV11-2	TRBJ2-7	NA	CASSSVTGTVSYEQYF	TGTGCCAGCAGCTCTGTAACCGGGACAGTCTCCTACGAGCAGTACTTC
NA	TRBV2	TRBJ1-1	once	CASSSPAAFGTEAFF	TGTGCCAGCAGTTCTCCCGCGGCTTTCGGAACTGAAGCTTTCTTT
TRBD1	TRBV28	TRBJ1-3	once	CASSWGTGAGNTIYF	TGTGCCAGCAGTTGGGGGACAGGGGCTGGAAACACCATATATTTT
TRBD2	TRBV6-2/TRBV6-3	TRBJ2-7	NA	CASSRSGTTYEQYF	TGTGCCAGCAGTCGCTCCGGGACTACTTACGAGCAGTACTTC
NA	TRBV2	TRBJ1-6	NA	CASSERGQGSPLHF	TGTGCCAGCAGTGAACGAGGGCAGGGGTCACCCCTCCACTTT
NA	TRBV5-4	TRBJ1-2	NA	CASSLEVGLSGYTF	TGTGCCAGCAGCTTGGAGGTGGGCCTCTCTGGCTACACCTTC
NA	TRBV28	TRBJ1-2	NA	CASSPSAVLWGYTF	TGTGCCAGCAGTCCCTCAGCGGTCTTATGGGGCTACACCTTC
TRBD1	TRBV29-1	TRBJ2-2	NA	CSAERQGNTGELFF	TGCAGCGCTGAGAGACAGGGGAACACCGGGGAGCTGTTTTTT
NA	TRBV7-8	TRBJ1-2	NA	CASSLDAGRYGYTF	TGTGCCAGCAGCTTAGATGCAGGGCGCTATGGCTACACCTTC
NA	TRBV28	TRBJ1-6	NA	CASSFAENSPLHF	TGTGCCAGCAGTTTCGCGGAAAATTCACCCCTCCACTTT
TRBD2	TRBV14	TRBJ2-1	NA	CASSQFTSGRYEQFF	TGTGCCAGCAGCCAGTTTACTAGCGGGAGGTATGAGCAGTTCTTC
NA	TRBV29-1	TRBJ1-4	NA	CSARTASNEKLFF	TGCAGCGCCCGGACAGCTTCGAATGAAAAACTGTTTTTT
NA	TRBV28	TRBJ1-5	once	CASSFPGGPQHF	TGTGCCAGCAGTTTTCCTGGCGGGCCCCAGCATTTT
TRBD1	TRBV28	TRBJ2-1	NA	CASSSGQGLEFF	TGTGCCAGCAGTTCCGGACAGGGGTTGGAGTTCTTC
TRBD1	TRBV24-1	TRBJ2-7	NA	CATSGLQGREQYF	TGTGCCACCAGTGGCCTACAGGGGCGCGAGCAGTACTTC
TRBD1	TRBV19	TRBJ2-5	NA	CASSMSIRDREGWVCEETQYF	TGTGCCAGTAGTATGAGTATCCGGGACAGGGAAGGTTGGGTCTGTGAAGAGACCCAGTACTTC
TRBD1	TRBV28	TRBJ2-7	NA	CASAGQGVYEQYF	TGTGCCAGCGCCGGACAGGGTGTCTACGAGCAGTACTTC
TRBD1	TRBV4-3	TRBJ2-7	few	CASSQERDRNEQYF	TGCGCCAGCAGCCAAGAAAGGGACAGAAACGAGCAGTACTTC
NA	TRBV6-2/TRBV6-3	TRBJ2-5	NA	CASSYSSQETQYF	TGTGCCAGCAGTTACTCCAGCCAAGAGACCCAGTACTTC
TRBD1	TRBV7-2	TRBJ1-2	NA	CASSENRGPLSGYTF	TGTGCCAGCAGCGAAAACAGGGGCCCCCTGTCTGGCTACACCTTC
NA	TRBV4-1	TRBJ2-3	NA	CASSLGTLSARRTDTQYF	TGCGCCAGCAGCCTCGGGACTCTTAGCGCGAGAAGGACAGATACGCAGTATTTT
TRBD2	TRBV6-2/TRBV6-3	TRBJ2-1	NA	CASTPGGTSSARRFF	TGTGCCAGCACCCCGGGGGGGACGTCATCGGCCCGACGGTTCTTC
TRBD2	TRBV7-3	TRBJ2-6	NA	CASSPLAGAGANVLTF	TGTGCCAGCAGCCCCCTAGCGGGGGCTGGGGCCAACGTCCTGACTTTC
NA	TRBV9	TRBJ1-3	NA	CASSKTQGSGNTIYF	TGTGCCAGCAGCAAAACACAGGGTTCGGGAAACACCATATATTTT
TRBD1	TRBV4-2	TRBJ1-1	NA	CASSQEGTGAAFF	TGTGCCAGCAGCCAAGAGGGTACAGGGGCTGCTTTCTTT